This is a list of T cell receptor beta chains from one sample in a study of cytomegalovirus exposure and HLA in healthy donors. Sequencing used immunoSEQ multiplex PCR; TCRdb keeps in-frame clones, though not all of them. The data hold over 150,000 clones, with about four fifths observed a single time. Sequencing was performed on PBMCs. These receptors all stem from a girl aged 10-17 years in good health and CMV-seropositive. CDR3s include the opening cysteine and the closing phenylalanine or tryptophan. A D gene is named only where the DNA matches it firmly. Only part of the rows carry a size: once, few, many, or a class if the clone is expanded.

TRBV30	.	.	TRBJ1-2	TGTGCCTGGAGGGGAGGGAAAGACTATGGCTACACCTTC	CAWRGGKDYGYTF
TRBV6-5	.	.	TRBJ1-2	TGTGCCAGCACTAAGGTCCATTTAGGGGACTATGGCTACACCTTC	CASTKVHLGDYGYTF
TRBV5-1	TRBD1	.	TRBJ2-5	TGCGCCAGCAGCCCGGACAGGGGTCAAGAGACCCAGTACTTC	CASSPDRGQETQYF
TRBV28	.	.	TRBJ1-3	TGTGCCAGCAGTTTACAGGCGACCTCTGGAAACACCATATATTTT	CASSLQATSGNTIYF
TRBV6-5	TRBD2	.	TRBJ2-4	TGTGCCAGCATCAGCGGGGGGAAAGCCAAAAACATTCAGTACTTC	CASISGGKAKNIQYF
TRBV18	TRBD2	.	TRBJ2-6	TGTGCCAGCTCAACGGGGGGTGGGGCCAACGTCCTGACTTTC	CASSTGGGANVLTF
TRBV18	TRBD1	.	TRBJ2-7	TGTGCCAGCTCACGGGACGTTATGACAGGGAGTTCCTACGAGCAGTACTTC	CASSRDVMTGSSYEQYF
TRBV7-2	.	.	TRBJ2-1	TGTGCCAGCAGCTTAGTTGGCGGGGGCGGGAATGAGCAGTTCTTC	CASSLVGGGGNEQFF
TRBV25-1	TRBD2	.	TRBJ2-3	TGTGCCAGCAGACAGCGGGGGGGTTGGTATACGCAGTATTTT	CASRQRGGWYTQYF
TRBV5-1	.	.	TRBJ2-3	TGCGCCAGCGGCAGTAGCGGTTCAGATACGCAGTATTTT	CASGSSGSDTQYF
TRBV7-2	.	.	TRBJ2-7	TGTGCCAGCAGCTTGACTAGGGACTACGAGCAGTACTTC	CASSLTRDYEQYF
TRBV2	.	.	TRBJ2-5	TGTGCCAGCAGTGAGGGCGTTGAGACCCAGTACTTC	CASSEGVETQYF
TRBV2	TRBD2	few	TRBJ2-1	TGTGCCAGCAGACTAGCGGGGGCTAAAGGGTCCTACAATGAGCAGTTCTTC	CASRLAGAKGSYNEQFF
TRBV4-3	.	.	TRBJ1-6	TGCGCCAGCAGCCAAGATCGAGTGGATAATTCACCCCTCCACTTT	CASSQDRVDNSPLHF
TRBV4-1	.	.	TRBJ2-3	TGCGCCAGCAGCCAAGTAGGAGCTAGCACAGATACGCAGTATTTT	CASSQVGASTDTQYF
TRBV6-5	.	.	TRBJ2-1	TGTGCCAGCAGTTACTCGGGGCCGTGGGAGCAGTTCTTC	CASSYSGPWEQFF
TRBV4-3	TRBD2	.	TRBJ2-5	TGCGCCAGCAGCCAGGACCTAGCGGGGGGGCAAGAGACCCAGTACTTC	CASSQDLAGGQETQYF
TRBV28	.	.	TRBJ2-1	TGTGCCAGCAGTCCAATCTTGCTAGCTAGTGAGCAGTTCTTC	CASSPILLASEQFF
TRBV7-9	TRBD1	.	TRBJ2-5	TGTGCCCATGACAGGGGTGTGGAGACCCAGTACTTC	CAHDRGVETQYF
TRBV27	.	.	TRBJ2-5	TGTGCCAGCAGGGCAGGGGGAGGCAGGCCAGAGACCCAGTACTTC	CASRAGGGRPETQYF
TRBV5-1	.	once	TRBJ2-1	TGCGCCAGCACTTTCGACACCGGGGGTGGTGGTTTCGATGAGCAGTTCTTC	CASTFDTGGGGFDEQFF
TRBV5-4	TRBD1	.	TRBJ2-7	TGTGCCAGCAGCGGGGACAGGTCCTACGAGCAGTACTTC	CASSGDRSYEQYF
TRBV5-6	TRBD2	.	TRBJ2-3	TGTGCCAGCAGCTTGCGGGGCGGGGGAGCAGATACGCAGTATTTT	CASSLRGGGADTQYF
TRBV4-1	.	.	TRBJ2-2	TGCGCCAGCAGCCTACCGGACACCGGGGAGCTGTTTTTT	CASSLPDTGELFF
TRBV7-9	TRBD1	.	TRBJ1-4	TGTGCCAGCAGCTTAACACAGACAGGGGTAGAAAAACTGTTTTTT	CASSLTQTGVEKLFF
TRBV6-4	.	few	TRBJ1-5	TGTGCCAGCAGTGACGGGGACGGGGAGGGCAATCAGCCCCAGCATTTT	CASSDGDGEGNQPQHF
TRBV5-6	.	.	TRBJ2-3	TGTGCCAGCAGCCAGCTACAGGGTAGCACAGATACGCAGTATTTT	CASSQLQGSTDTQYF
TRBV14	.	.	TRBJ2-7	TGTGCCAGCAGCCAAGAAAGGGGCAGAGCCTACGAGCAGTACTTC	CASSQERGRAYEQYF
TRBV5-5	TRBD1	.	TRBJ1-3	TGTGCCAGCAGTATCACGGGACAGGGAAACACCATATATTTT	CASSITGQGNTIYF
TRBV7-2	TRBD2	.	TRBJ2-3	TGTGCCAGCAGCTTGGCGGGACTAGCGGGGGGGCCCACAGATACGCAGTATTTT	CASSLAGLAGGPTDTQYF
TRBV5-1	TRBD1	.	TRBJ2-5	TGCGCCAGCGGGCTGAACCCGACAGGGGGCCAGGAGACCCAGTACTTC	CASGLNPTGGQETQYF
TRBV4-3	.	.	TRBJ1-2	TGCGCCAGCAGCCAAAACCCCGGGACTGCTAACTATGGCTACACCTTC	CASSQNPGTANYGYTF
TRBV5-1	.	.	TRBJ2-1	TGCGCCAGCAGCTTGGAAGAATCGGGGTCCTACAATGAGCAGTTCTTC	CASSLEESGSYNEQFF
TRBV6-5	.	.	TRBJ1-5	TGTGCCAGCAGTTCCCCTTTTGGCAGGGCTGGTCAGCCCCAGCATTTT	CASSSPFGRAGQPQHF
TRBV25-1	.	few	TRBJ1-2	TGTGCCAGCAGCGGCTTGAGGAGTAACTATGGCTACACCTTC	CASSGLRSNYGYTF
TRBV2	.	.	TRBJ2-7	TGTGCCAGCAGTGAAGGCGGAGCATACGAGCAGTACTTC	CASSEGGAYEQYF
TRBV6-5	.	.	TRBJ1-1	TGTGCCAGCAGTTACGCGGATACTGAAGCTTTCTTT	CASSYADTEAFF
TRBV19	TRBD1	.	TRBJ1-6	TGTGCCACTGGGACAGGGGGTTCACCCCTCCACTTT	CATGTGGSPLHF
TRBV6-6	TRBD2	few	TRBJ2-7	TGTGCCAGCAGGGGAGGGAAACCAAACTCCTACGAGCAGTACTTC	CASRGGKPNSYEQYF
TRBV10-3	.	few	TRBJ2-5	TGTGCCATCAGTTCCGGGTCGCAAGAGACCCAGTACTTC	CAISSGSQETQYF